The rows below give T cell receptor delta chains drawn from one sample of a study of gamma-delta chains in newborns, infants, children. TCRdb processed the reads again with the CATT caller. The table has 2,500 to 3,500 delta-chain clones, about half seen once. The specimen was blood. These TCRs come from a child who received the measles vaccine. Both conserved end residues are part of each CDR3. A D gene is named only where the DNA matches it firmly. For some rows the clone size is stated as once, few or many, or as a class when expanded; others skip it.

cdr3_aa cdr3_nt j_call clone_size v_call d_call
CALGELEEGDTPHYTDKLIF TGTGCTCTTGGGGAACTAGAAGAGGGGGATACGCCCCATTACACCGATAAACTCATCTTT TRDJ1 medium-sized TRDV1 TRDD3
CALGEGRTYRLGIYTDKLIF TGTGCTCTTGGGGAAGGGCGAACCTACAGACTGGGGATTTACACCGATAAACTCATCTTT TRDJ1 few TRDV1 TRDD3
CALGDRITCGYTHTDKLIF TGTGCTCTTGGGGATAGGATCACCTGTGGATACACCCACACCGATAAACTCATCTTT TRDJ1 medium-sized TRDV1 .
CALGERRGSVGYTDKLIF TGTGCTCTTGGGGAACGTCGGGGATCAGTAGGGTACACCGATAAACTCATCTTT TRDJ1 . TRDV1 .
CACEGLGNTDKLIF TGTGCCTGTGAGGGCTTGGGTAACACCGATAAACTCATCTTT TRDJ1 medium-sized TRDV2 .
CALGERGRGPLLGDTRLVFYTDKLIF TGTGCTCTTGGGGAACGGGGTAGGGGGCCATTACTGGGGGATACGCGTTTGGTTTTTTACACCGATAAACTCATCTTT TRDJ1 . TRDV1 TRDD3
CAAIPPEDFRLGRAETGGYATDKLIF TGTGCAGCAATCCCCCCGGAGGATTTCCGCCTAGGCCGGGCGGAGACTGGGGGATACGCCACAGATAAACTCATCTTT TRDJ1 . TRAV29/DV5 TRDD3
CALGLDHIPSYKYWGIRADKLIF TGTGCTCTTGGGCTTGACCACATCCCTTCCTACAAGTACTGGGGGATACGTGCCGATAAACTCATCTTT TRDJ1 large TRDV1 TRDD3
CAFIPSLPPGVYDKLIF TGTGCCTTCATCCCCTCCCTTCCCCCCGGAGTATACGATAAACTCATCTTT TRDJ1 large TRDV3 .
CALGGVEEEITDKLIF TGTGCTCTTGGGGGCGTCGAAGAGGAAATCACCGATAAACTCATCTTT TRDJ1 large TRDV1 .